The clone carrying this T cell receptor (beta chain) has ten or more counts. Its antigen is not known. These data originate in a study of T cell repertoires in cytomegalovirus infection. Overall study context: Matching HLA type, along with CMV infection, was indicated by public TCR beta signatures.

General study findings and limits: Carriage of CMV together with the relevant HLA was identifiable through cumulative public TCR beta family frequency. Within the response measured ex vivo, HLA-C-restricted CMV-specific TCR beta clonotypes were dominant.

TCRdb re-called the reads through MiXCR, storing one row per CDR3 protein. Among approximately 500,000 distinct CDR3 sequences listed, roughly 12% were seen once. Germline V lookup: CDR1 KGHDR, CDR2 SFDVKD. CDR3 length: 15 amino acids. V was shortened by 0 bases and J by 2 bases, with 6 bases between the two germline ends. The gene calls are TRBV24-1 and TRBJ2-2; no firm D call. Sequencing input: PBMCs. This TCR came from a human donor in good health (CMV status not recorded). Some clones in this sample may be carry-over from other donors' samples. In DNA form, the CDR3 reads TGTGCCACCAGTGATTTGGCAGACAACACCGGGGAGCTGTTTTTT. Protein sequence: CATSDLADNTGELFF.